Following are 12 T cell receptor beta chains from one sample sequenced in a study of T-cell memory formation after mild COVID-19 (dated by TCRdb to the early 2020s). Libraries were prepared through 5' RACE. Sequencing was performed on an Illumina NovaSeq 6000. TCRdb reanalyzed the raw reads on its own, using fastp at Q25 for trimming and MiXCR for clone calling, and kept in-frame beta chains. Every distinct CDR3 protein forms one entry, paired with its most common genes and DNA. This sample is represented by more than 150,000 distinct CDR3 sequences; about 18% of them were singletons. The ten largest clones add up to 3.9% of the sample. Sequencing used PBMCs or a T cell subset sorted from them (not recorded which). The receptors here all came from a man between 18 and 29 years old who had mild COVID-19 (a few samples of this study predate the infection). The sample titles of this study are shuffled in the database, so cell type and time point are left out; the donor was told from shared clones.

V usage is TRBV9 and J usage is TRBJ2-2; D uncertain. This CDR3 comprises 11 residues. V was pared by 7 bases and J by 1 base, with 2 bases between. Germline CDR1 and CDR2: SGDLS and YYNGEE. The CDR3 loop reads CASQNTGELFF. DNA of the CDR3: TGTGCCAGCCAGAACACCGGGGAGCTGTTTTTT.

This chain uses TRBV5-1 with TRBJ2-1; D unclear. The CDR3 has 13 amino acids. Trimming pared 0 bases from V and 5 bases from J, leaving 6 bases between. The germline CDR1 and CDR2 sequences are SGHRS and YFSETQ. The CDR3 protein is CASSLDPNNEQFF. CDR3 DNA: TGCGCCAGCAGCTTGGATCCCAACAATGAGCAGTTCTTC.

This clonotype was seen more than once but under ten times. The chain uses TRBV5-1 and TRBJ2-2; possibly TRBD1 for D (6 bases). Germline V gives CDR1 SGHRS, CDR2 YFSETQ. The CDR3 contains 15 residues. V shed 3 bases and J shed 6 bases, with 15 bases lying between them. CDR3 DNA sequence: TGCGCCAGCAGCTCGATACAGGGACCCGCCGGGGAGCTGTTTTTT. Its translation is CASSSIQGPAGELFF.

This clonotype has a count of ten or more. The V and J genes are TRBV7-8 and TRBJ2-1; 9 nucleotides line up with TRBD1. CDR1 is SGHVS, CDR2 FQNEAQ, per germline. The CDR3 has 15 amino acids. V was pared by 5 bases and J by 3 bases, with 5 bases of the junction left unmatched. CDR3 in DNA: TGTGCCAGCAGCGTGACAGGGGGACTCTACAATGAGCAGTTCTTC. Protein product: CASSVTGGLYNEQFF.

The DNA for the CDR3 is TGCGCCAGCAGCTATTCCGGTGGGGACACTGAAGCTTTCTTT. Translated: CASSYSGGDTEAFF. The chain combines TRBV4-3 with TRBJ1-1, with unresolved D. V lost 5 bases to trimming and J lost 3 bases, with 13 bases between them. The CDR3 has 14 residues. CDR1 and CDR2 from the germline V gene are LGHNA and YSLEER.

The chain links TRBV7-6 to TRBJ1-6; no clear D gene. The germline V and J ends were trimmed by 4 bases and 0 bases, with 7 bases remaining between them. CDR3 length: 15 amino acids. Germline CDR1 is SGHVS and CDR2 is FNYEAQ. CDR3: CASSSRPSYNSPLHF. The CDR3, as DNA: TGTGCCAGCAGCTCCCGGCCCTCCTATAATTCACCCCTCCACTTT.

This clonotype has only a few counts. This rearrangement joins TRBV6-2 or TRBV6-3 to TRBJ1-3, with D unclear. V lost 8 bases, J lost 0 bases, and 8 bases lay in between. The CDR3 spans 13 residues. Germline CDR1 is MNHEY and CDR2 is SVGEGT. This CDR3 is CASLDHSGNTIYF. CDR3 in DNA: TGTGCCAGCCTGGACCACTCTGGAAACACCATATATTTT.

This clonotype was counted between two and nine times. The chain employs TRBV7-9 and TRBJ2-7; TRBD1 agrees at 7 bases. Per germline, CDR1 SEHNR and CDR2 FQNEAQ (reference sequence). The CDR3 contains 16 residues. The V segment lost 6 bases and the J segment 7 bases; nucleotides outside the gene matches: 18. The CDR3 DNA is TGTGCCAGCAGGCCGGCCCCCGGGACAGTCCCCTCTGAGCAGTACTTC. It codes for CASRPAPGTVPSEQYF.

V is TRBV20-1 and J is TRBJ2-5; 10 nucleotides align to TRBD2. Germline CDR1 is DFQATT and CDR2 is SNEGSKA (reference sequence). V trimming: 1 base; J trimming: 2 bases; junction bases outside the gene matches: 7. CDR3 length: 16 residues. The CDR3 spells CSARGRGTSEQETQYF. The CDR3 region has the DNA TGCAGTGCTAGAGGCAGGGGGACTAGCGAGCAAGAGACCCAGTACTTC.

This clonotype came up many times. This sequence joins TRBV7-9 and TRBJ2-5, with 9 bases identical to TRBD2. The V gene end was trimmed by 7 bases and the J gene end by 6 bases; junction bases not matched to a gene: 6. The length of the CDR3 is 13 residues. The V gene's germline CDR1 is SEHNR and CDR2 FQNEAQ (reference sequence). The CDR3 sequence is CASTLAGIQTQYF. The CDR3 DNA reads as TGTGCCAGCACCCTAGCGGGGATTCAGACCCAGTACTTC.

The chain couples TRBV11-2 to TRBJ2-2, with TRBD1 matching 8 bases. This CDR3 is built from 16 residues. Germline CDR1 SGHAT, CDR2 FQNNGV. Trimming cost V 1 base and J 7 bases; bases outside gene matches: 8. Here the CDR3 DNA reads TGTGCCAGCAGCTTAGCGCCCAGGGGGCCGGTCGGGGAGCTGTTTTTT. Amino acids: CASSLAPRGPVGELFF.

This chain uses TRBV6-5 with TRBJ1-4; D possibly corresponds to TRBD1 (5 bases). CDR3 length equals 14 residues. V was clipped by 10 bases and J by 3 bases, with 15 bases between them. The germline V gene has CDR1 MNHEY and CDR2 SVGAGI. CDR3 in amino acids: CATKQGFANEKLFF. The CDR3 region has the DNA TGTGCCACCAAGCAGGGATTTGCTAATGAAAAACTGTTTTTT.